Listed below are T cell receptor beta chains from one sample, sequenced in a study of T cells in Graves' hyperthyroidism and ophthalmopathy. TCRdb reprocessed the multiplex PCR reads via MiXCR and lists one record per CDR3 protein. The repertoire holds over 450,000 distinct CDR3 sequences, with roughly a sixth as singletons. Sequenced input: blood. All receptors derive from a woman younger than 30 with Graves' ophthalmopathy. Both conserved end residues are part of each CDR3.

TRBJ1-6 | TRBV19 | CAGTVSGDYSPLHF
TRBJ2-5 | TRBV3-1 | CASSQDLEGQETQYF
TRBJ2-7 | TRBV19 | CASSSGAGASSYEQYF
TRBJ2-3 | TRBV27 | CASSLLGGGARGDTQYF
TRBJ2-2 | TRBV28 | CASSLATFGTNTGELFF
TRBJ2-1 | TRBV6-4 | CASSAEGKGYNEQFF
TRBJ1-2 | TRBV7-9 | CASSLSQGQRGYTF
TRBJ2-1 | TRBV7-3 | CASSLLAGEGDEQFF
TRBJ1-2 | TRBV12-3/TRBV12-4 | CASSPSQDRANGYTF
TRBJ2-4 | TRBV12-3/TRBV12-4 | CASSKRTGYDIQYF
TRBJ1-4 | TRBV6-1 | CASCPKRVNEKLFF
TRBJ2-5 | TRBV7-6 | CASTDFRSQGETQYF
TRBJ2-1 | TRBV29-1 | CSALQGGDEQFF
TRBJ2-7 | TRBV6-1 | CASSEEGIEQYF
TRBJ1-3 | TRBV11-1 | CASSLLRTGNTIYF
TRBJ1-5 | TRBV28 | CASSTSLSYYSNQPQHF
TRBJ1-2 | TRBV27 | CASSPDTSLGYGYTF
TRBJ1-5 | TRBV20-1 | CSARDPRYSNQPQHF
TRBJ1-1 | TRBV5-1 | CASSPRTGDISEAFF
TRBJ2-4 | TRBV11-2 | CASNKGTGNIQYF
TRBJ1-1 | TRBV4-3 | CASRTIGDATQDTEAFF
TRBJ2-3 | TRBV14 | CASSQLGAGYTQYF
TRBJ1-4 | TRBV30 | CAWSVPRGLEKLFF
TRBJ2-5 | TRBV28 | CASRDSRETQYF
TRBJ1-6 | TRBV9 | CASSPLPELSNSPLHF
TRBJ2-2 | TRBV11-2 | CASSLPGTGELFF
TRBJ2-7 | TRBV5-5 | CVSSLDGTSGGPSYEQYF
TRBJ2-1 | TRBV5-1 | CASSLVGGNSYNEQFF
TRBJ1-1 | TRBV20-1 | CSAQQVDRGRTEAFF
TRBJ1-1 | TRBV20-1 | CSAGGIEAFF
TRBJ2-1 | TRBV6-1 | CASAPQDYNEQFF
TRBJ1-2 | TRBV30 | CAWSTGNSYGYTF
TRBJ2-3 | TRBV20-1 | CSARGRLAGVSSTDTQYF
TRBJ2-3 | TRBV5-4 | CASSRGTEITASTDTQYF
TRBJ1-2 | TRBV7-9 | CASLGVNGYTF
TRBJ2-1 | TRBV7-9 | CASSSPTSGTYNEQFF
TRBJ2-3 | TRBV20-1 | CSARQGYTDTQYF
TRBJ1-1 | TRBV10-2 | CASIQGTEAFF
TRBJ1-4 | TRBV12-3/TRBV12-4 | CASSSPLGKEKLFF
TRBJ1-1 | TRBV7-9 | CASSLEDRGLDTEAFF
TRBJ1-2 | TRBV7-2 | CASSGQRTGNYGYTF
TRBJ2-7 | TRBV19 | CASSIGPPGQGDEQYF
TRBJ1-3 | TRBV28 | CASRNRVGNTIYF
TRBJ1-6 | TRBV7-9 | CASNRGGLNSPLHF
TRBJ2-7 | TRBV12-3/TRBV12-4 | CASSLQGFTDEQYF
TRBJ2-7 | TRBV2 | CASKVGQGDYEQYF
TRBJ2-7 | TRBV28 | CASSWRIGGRDEQYF
TRBJ1-5 | TRBV18 | CASSPTGDQPQHF
TRBJ2-5 | TRBV29-1 | CSVEASGTETQYF